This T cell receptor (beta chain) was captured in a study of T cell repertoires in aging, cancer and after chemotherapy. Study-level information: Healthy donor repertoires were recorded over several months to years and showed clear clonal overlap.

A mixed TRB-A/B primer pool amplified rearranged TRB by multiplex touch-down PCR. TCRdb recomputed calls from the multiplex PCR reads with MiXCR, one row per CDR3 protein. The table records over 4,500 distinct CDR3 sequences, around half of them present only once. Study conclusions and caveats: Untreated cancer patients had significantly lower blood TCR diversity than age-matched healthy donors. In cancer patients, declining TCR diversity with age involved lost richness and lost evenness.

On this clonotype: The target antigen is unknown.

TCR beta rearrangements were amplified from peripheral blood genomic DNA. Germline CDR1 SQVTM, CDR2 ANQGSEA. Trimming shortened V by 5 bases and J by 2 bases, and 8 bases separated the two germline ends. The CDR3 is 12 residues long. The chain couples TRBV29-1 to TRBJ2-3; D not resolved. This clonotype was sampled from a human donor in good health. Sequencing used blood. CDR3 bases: TGCAGCGTTACCCAAACCACAGATACGCAGTATTTT. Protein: CSVTQTTDTQYF.